Below are 15 T cell receptor beta chains sequenced from a single sample in a study of T cells in Graves' hyperthyroidism and ophthalmopathy. There were TCR beta CDR3 regions amplified from RNA transcripts. A set of HTBI primers served as the primers for a first-round RT-PCR of the TCR CDR3. TCRdb fed the multiplex PCR reads into MiXCR, producing one record per CDR3 protein. The table has 640,000 or so distinct CDR3 sequences, over 12% seen once. Sequencing was done on a sample of blood. The receptors stem from a woman under 30 with Graves' ophthalmopathy.

This clonotype was counted at least ten times. The chain joins TRBV12-3 or TRBV12-4 to TRBJ1-2; tentatively, D is TRBD1 (5 bases). V dropped 6 bases and J dropped 12 bases, with 20 bases sitting between them. The CDR3 is 13 amino acids. For the CDR3, the DNA is TGTGCCAGCAGGACAAGGAAGGGGCAGCCAGACACCTTC. It encodes CASRTRKGQPDTF.

For the CDR3, the DNA is TGTGCCAGCAGCCAAAGGGCCCTAGCGGATACCTACAATGAGCAGTTCTTC. It translates to CASSQRALADTYNEQFF. The chain links TRBV4-2 to TRBJ2-1; TRBD2 matches 7 bases. Germline V lookup: CDR1 LGHNA, CDR2 YNFKEQ. The CDR3 has 17 residues. The V and J ends lost 2 bases and 2 bases, in that order; junction bases with no gene match: 9.

In its sample, this clonotype was seen a few times. The chain is built from TRBV27 and TRBJ1-1; TRBD1 might be the D (5 bases). Trimming cost V 7 bases and J 0 bases, with 15 bases left between them. Germline V gene lookup returns CDR1 MNHEY and CDR2 SMNVEV (reference sequence). This CDR3 is 15 amino acids long. CDR3 nucleotide sequence: TGTGCCAGCAAAACCGGGACGGACCTGAACACTGAAGCTTTCTTT. It yields the protein CASKTGTDLNTEAFF.

This clonotype has a count of ten or more. This chain links TRBV28 with TRBJ1-2, with D possibly being TRBD1 (6 bases). The V gene lost 5 bases and the J gene lost 5 bases, with 12 bases spanning the gap. The CDR3 length is 13 residues. CDR1 and CDR2 (germline): MDHEN, SYDVKM. In DNA, the CDR3 is TGTGCCAGCAGTCTGCAGGGGAAATATGGCTACACCTTC. This translates into CASSLQGKYGYTF.

This clonotype has a count of ten or more. The chain uses TRBV27 and TRBJ2-7; no clear D. V gave up 2 bases and J gave up 3 bases, with 11 bases separating them. Germline CDR1 MNHEY, CDR2 SMNVEV (reference sequence). The CDR3 covers 14 residues. The CDR3 DNA follows: TGTGCCAGCAGTTTAGGACCGAAGGGCTACGAGCAGTACTTC. The encoded protein is CASSLGPKGYEQYF.

The chain employs TRBV7-2 and TRBJ1-4, with no clear D. This CDR3 has 14 amino acids. Looked up from germline, CDR1 is SGHTA and CDR2 is FQGNSA. V lost 5 bases to trimming and J lost 7 bases, with 14 bases between them. The CDR3 sequence: CASSASFSGEKLFF. The CDR3 DNA follows: TGTGCCAGCAGCGCCTCCTTTTCGGGTGAAAAACTGTTTTTT.

The chain carries TRBV28 and TRBJ1-3, with 8 bases lining up with TRBD1. The CDR3 contains 16 residues. Germline lookup yields CDR1 MDHEN and CDR2 SYDVKM. J lost 2 bases, V lost 6 bases, and 9 bases had no gene match. CDR3 nucleotide sequence: TGTGCCAGCAGCCGTACCGGACAGGGTGCTGGAAACACCATATATTTT. Residues: CASSRTGQGAGNTIYF.

The table lists this clonotype with many counts. V and J are TRBV7-2 and TRBJ1-6; D uncertain. Trimming left V 4 bases short and J 8 bases short, with 9 bases between. The CDR3 is 13 residues long. Looked up from germline, CDR1 is SGHTA and CDR2 is FQGNSA. CDR3 sequence (DNA): TGTGCCAGCAGCTACATTAGCGATTCACCCCTCCACTTT. Amino acids: CASSYISDSPLHF. Full variable domain (remainder filled in from reference TRBV7-2 and TRBJ1-6): GAGVSQSPSNKVTEKGKDVELRCDPISGHTALYWYRQSLGQGLEFLIYFQGNSAPDKSGLPSDRFSAERTGGSVSTLTIQRTQQEDSAVYLCASSYISDSPLHFGNGTRLTVT.

This clonotype was seen at least ten times. V gene TRBV7-3 combines with J gene TRBJ2-3; TRBD1 matches at 9 bases. The CDR3 has 17 amino acids. Germline CDR1 and CDR2: SGHTA and FQGTGA. Germline trimming cut 2 bases from V and 1 base from J; bases unmatched to any gene: 7. The DNA for the CDR3 is TGTGCCAGCAGCTTACCCCCGGGACAGGGCGGCACAGATACGCAGTATTTT. Translation gives CASSLPPGQGGTDTQYF.

There are a few counts of this clonotype. The V call is TRBV18, the J call TRBJ2-3; a weak D match, TRBD2 (5 bases). This CDR3 region has 15 residues. Germline V gives CDR1 KGHSH, CDR2 LQKENI. V lost 2 bases and J 3 bases, leaving 12 bases between the germline ends. The CDR3 DNA reads TGTGCCAGCTCACCAGGTAGCGTCGGAACAGATACGCAGTATTTT. Translated, it gives CASSPGSVGTDTQYF. The variable domain in full, with the rest retrieved from reference TRBV18 and TRBJ2-3, is NAGVMQNPRHLVRRRGQEARLRCSPMKGHSHVYWYRQLPEEGLKFMVYLQKENIIDESGMPKERFSAEFPKEGPSILRIQQVVRGDSAAYFCASSPGSVGTDTQYFGPGTRLTVL.

This clonotype has ten or more counts. J is TRBJ2-3 and V is TRBV19; D call uncertain. V was shortened by 5 bases and J by 2 bases, with 11 bases between the two germline ends. The CDR3 runs 14 residues. Germline values: CDR1 LNHDA, CDR2 SQIVND (reference sequence). In DNA, the CDR3 is TGTGCCAGTAGTCCCCCTCGGCCCACAGATACGCAGTATTTT. The encoded protein is CASSPPRPTDTQYF. Full variable domain (missing parts from reference TRBV19 and TRBJ2-3): DGGITQSPKYLFRKEGQNVTLSCEQNLNHDAMYWYRQDPGQGLRLIYYSQIVNDFQKGDIAEGYSVSREKKESFPLTVTSAQKNPTAFYLCASSPPRPTDTQYFGPGTRLTVL.

The chain joins TRBV20-1 to TRBJ1-3; D is ambiguous. Germline CDR1 reads DFQATT; CDR2 reads SNEGSKA (reference sequence). This CDR3 contains 12 residues. Trimming stripped 3 bases from V and 0 bases from J, with 3 bases between. The CDR3 spells CSASGSGNTIYF. Written as DNA, the CDR3 is TGCAGTGCTAGTGGCTCTGGAAACACCATATATTTT.

Many counts were recorded for this clonotype. The gene calls are TRBV3-1 and TRBJ1-6; D is unclear. The V end was cut by 3 bases, the J end by 8 bases, with 8 bases between. This CDR3 is built from 13 residues. Germline CDR1 and CDR2: LGHDT and YNNKEL (reference sequence). The CDR3 DNA reads TGTGCCAGCAGCCAGGATTTAGATTCACCCCTCCACTTT. It encodes CASSQDLDSPLHF.

This clonotype was observed many times. This chain connects TRBV6-2 or TRBV6-3 to TRBJ1-1, with D perhaps TRBD1 (5 bases). Germline-derived CDR1 and CDR2 are MNHEY and SVGEGT. The CDR3 extends over 12 amino acids. V lost 2 bases and J 6 bases, leaving 7 bases between the germline ends. The CDR3 reads CASSYPGPEAFF. CDR3 nucleotide sequence: TGTGCCAGCAGTTACCCGGGACCTGAAGCTTTCTTT.

For this clonotype: Being one base from a much bigger clone, this may be a read error. This sequence joins TRBV3-1 and TRBJ2-1, with 8 bases matching TRBD2. CDR1 is LGHDT and CDR2 is YNNKEL in the germline V gene (reference sequence). The CDR3 extends over 16 amino acids. The CDR3 reads CTSSQDETSAYNEQFF. For the CDR3, the DNA is TGTACCAGCAGCCAAGACGAGACTAGCGCTTACAATGAGCAGTTCTTC.